This T cell receptor beta chain stems from a study of blood T cell repertoires in COVID-19. Overall study context: Acute and convalescent COVID-19 samples came from the United States, Italy and Spain.

Measured with immunoSEQ multiplex PCR; TCRdb has only the in-frame clones, and not every one. The sample consists of fewer than 130,000 clones, approximately 70% of them appearing once. Trimming removed 5 bases from V and 1 base from J; junction bases left unmatched: 7. Germline CDR1 SGHTA, CDR2 FQGNSA. This CDR3 region has 15 residues. There are many counts of this clone. The receptor was isolated from a woman aged 60-75 years with acute or convalescent COVID-19. This chain uses TRBV7-2 with TRBJ2-7, with 8 bases that match TRBD2. The material sequenced was peripheral blood. This CDR3 reads CASSPGGVLSYEQYF. As DNA, the CDR3 is TGTGCCAGCAGCCCCGGGGGGGTCCTATCCTACGAGCAGTACTTC. The variable domain in full, completed from reference TRBV7-2 and TRBJ2-7, reads GAGVSQSPSNKVTEKGKDVELRCDPISGHTALYWYRQSLGQGLEFLIYFQGNSAPDKSGLPSDRFSAERTGGSVSTLTIQRTQQEDSAVYLCASSPGGVLSYEQYFGPGTRLTVT.